The source of this T cell receptor beta chain is a study of graft-versus-host responses after intestinal transplantation. Notes on the study in general: Those patients showing graft-donor T cell macrochimerism displayed high graft-versus-host to host-versus-graft clonal ratios in allografts.

Assay used: immunoSEQ multiplex PCR; TCRdb lists only in-frame clones, some missing. The profile covers 100,000 or so clones, with approximately 90% appearing a single time and roughly 0.17% taken by the ten largest. V was cut by 3 bases and J by 2 bases, with 8 bases left in between. Germline lookup yields CDR1 SGHAT and CDR2 FQDESV (reference sequence). CDR3 size: 13 residues. On this clone itself: Its antigen remains unknown.

The clonotype originates from a human donor who received an intestinal transplant. The chain employs TRBV11-1 and TRBJ2-7; D ambiguous. The sample in question was unstimulated CD4+ T cells sorted from spleen or lymph node cells, obtained before intestinal transplant. In DNA form, the CDR3 reads TGTGCCAGCAGCTTTTCAGGTCCCTACGAGCAGTACTTC. Encoded protein: CASSFSGPYEQYF.